The 26 T cell receptor beta chains given below trace back to one sample, sequenced in a study of shared T cell receptors in the human thymus. Profiled with immunoSEQ multiplex PCR; TCRdb holds only in-frame clones, not every one. The sample lists around 340,000 clones; about 95% were seen once. The specimen sequenced was thymocytes. The receptors here all came from a human donor.

V is TRBV30 and J is TRBJ2-1; 13 bases align to TRBD2. Germline trimming cut 2 bases from V and 5 bases from J; bases unmatched to any gene: 3. Germline V gives CDR1 GTSNPN, CDR2 SVGIG (reference sequence). The CDR3 is made up of 15 amino acids. The DNA for the CDR3 is TGTGCCTGGAGTCTAGGACTAGCGGGGGACAATGAGCAGTTCTTC. Its translation is CAWSLGLAGDNEQFF. The full variable domain, with the rest looked up from reference TRBV30 and TRBJ2-1, is SQTIHQWPATLVQPVGSPLSLECTVEGTSNPNLYWYRQAAGRGLQLLFYSVGIGQISSEVPQNLSASRPQDRQFILSSKKLLLSDSGFYLCAWSLGLAGDNEQFFGPGTRLTVL.

This chain uses TRBV5-1 with TRBJ1-2; TRBD1 matches 8 bases. CDR1 is SGHRS, CDR2 YFSETQ, per germline. The junction had 6 bases not matched to a gene; V was cut back by 4 bases and J by 1 base. There are 15 residues in the CDR3. CDR3 in DNA: TGCGCCAGCAGCCCGTACAGGGGGGGTAACTATGGCTACACCTTC. Protein product: CASSPYRGGNYGYTF.

V usage is TRBV7-6 and J usage is TRBJ2-5, with 12 bases fitting TRBD2. V shed 3 bases and J 5 bases; nucleotides not matched to a gene: 4. The CDR3 sequence is 15 residues long. Germline lookup yields CDR1 SGHVS and CDR2 FNYEAQ. DNA of the CDR3: TGTGCCAGCAGCTTCGGACTAGCGGGACACGAGACCCAGTACTTC. Protein: CASSFGLAGHETQYF.

The chain is built from TRBV7-2 and TRBJ1-3; TRBD1 is a possible D gene (5 bases). V lost 6 bases to trimming and J lost 3 bases, with 12 bases between them. Germline loops: CDR1 SGHTA, CDR2 FQGNSA. The CDR3 has 14 residues. CDR3 loop: CASRPKRGGNTIYF. DNA of the CDR3: TGTGCCAGCAGACCAAAAAGGGGTGGAAACACCATATATTTT.

V and J are TRBV28 and TRBJ1-3; no clear D gene. CDR1 is MDHEN, CDR2 SYDVKM, per germline. V was clipped by 2 bases and J by 2 bases, with 16 bases between them. The CDR3 spans 17 residues. CDR3 amino acids: CASSLPSRASPGNTIYF. The CDR3 DNA sequence: TGTGCCAGCAGTTTACCTTCACGGGCTAGCCCTGGAAACACCATATATTTT.

This clone was counted once. The V call is TRBV28, the J call TRBJ2-5; 14 bases are shared with TRBD2. From germline, CDR1 is MDHEN and CDR2 SYDVKM. V dropped 5 bases and J dropped 3; count of bases not matched to a gene: 5. CDR3 length equals 16 residues. DNA for the CDR3: TGTGCCAGCAGTAAGACTAGCGGGAGGGCTAAAGAGACCCAGTACTTC. It encodes CASSKTSGRAKETQYF.

This CDR3 is CASSQGLAGVPDTQYF. The CDR3 DNA reads TGCGCCAGCAGCCAAGGTCTAGCGGGAGTCCCAGATACGCAGTATTTT. This chain links TRBV4-3 with TRBJ2-3, with TRBD2 matching over 10 bases. CDR1 is LGHNA, CDR2 YSLEER, per germline. J was trimmed by 4 bases and V by 1 base; bases with no gene match: 5. This CDR3 comprises 16 residues.

CDR3 coding DNA: TGCGCCAGCAGCCTAAATCGACAGCCTGAAATGAACACTGAAGCTTTCTTT. It yields the protein CASSLNRQPEMNTEAFF. V and J are TRBV4-3 and TRBJ1-1; a weak D match, TRBD1 (5 bases). This CDR3 is built from 17 residues. Germline V gene lookup returns CDR1 LGHNA and CDR2 YSLEER. The germline V and J ends were trimmed by 4 bases and 0 bases, with 18 bases remaining between them.

The chain joins TRBV18 to TRBJ1-2; D not resolved. The CDR3 contains 13 residues. Deletions cut 3 bases from V and 6 bases from J, with 11 bases between. CDR1 KGHSH and CDR2 LQKENI come from the germline V gene. The DNA for the CDR3 is TGTGCCAGCTCACCCTCCACCGGACATGGCTACACCTTC. It specifies CASSPSTGHGYTF.

V gene TRBV25-1 combines with J gene TRBJ1-3, with no clear D. CDR1 and CDR2 from the germline V gene are MGHDK and SYGVNS. Trimming removed 3 bases from V and 4 bases from J, with 7 bases in between. The CDR3 has 13 amino acids. The CDR3 coding sequence is TGTGCCAGCAGTGAGTCTCGGGGAAACACCATATATTTT. Amino acids: CASSESRGNTIYF.

The chain carries TRBV7-9 and TRBJ2-7, with 11 bases fitting TRBD1. With V trimmed by 4 bases and J by 0 bases, 14 bases remained unmatched. The CDR3 has 19 residues. Looked up from germline, CDR1 is SEHNR and CDR2 is FQNEAQ (reference sequence). The chain's CDR3 is CASSSVDRGQAGSSYEQYF. The CDR3 nucleotides read TGTGCCAGCAGCTCCGTGGACAGGGGGCAGGCAGGGAGCTCCTACGAGCAGTACTTC.

This clone occurred a few times. This rearrangement joins TRBV7-2 to TRBJ1-1, with D unclear. Trimming pared 2 bases from V and 3 bases from J, leaving 1 base between. The length of the CDR3 is 11 residues. Germline V gene data show CDR1 as SGHTA and CDR2 as FQGNSA. The CDR3 DNA sequence: TGTGCCAGCAGCTTACACACTGAAGCTTTCTTT. Its translation is CASSLHTEAFF.

This chain uses TRBV29-1 with TRBJ2-1; 14 bases match TRBD2. V was clipped by 6 bases and J by 6 bases; unmatched bases: 10. This CDR3 has 16 residues. Germline V CDR1 and CDR2: SQVTM, ANQGSEA. CDR3 DNA sequence: TGCAGCGTGTCCGGGACTAGCGGGAGAATGTCCAATGAGCAGTTCTTC. As protein: CSVSGTSGRMSNEQFF.

The CDR3 nucleotides read TGCGCCAGCAGCCAAGATCCGGAGGCGCCGGTCACTGAAGCTTTCTTT. Its protein product is CASSQDPEAPVTEAFF. The chain employs TRBV4-3 and TRBJ1-1; no firm D call. This CDR3 has 16 amino acids. Deletions cut 0 bases from V and 4 bases from J, with 15 bases between. Per the germline V gene, CDR1 is LGHNA and CDR2 is YSLEER.

This chain joins TRBV6-4 and TRBJ2-1, with 11 bases aligning to TRBD2. CDR3 length: 16 residues. V shed 2 bases, J shed 3 bases, and the junction held 3 bases outside the gene matches. Germline V gene sequence: CDR1 MRHNA, CDR2 SNTAGT. The CDR3 spells CASSDLSGRDYNEQFF. DNA for the CDR3: TGTGCCAGCAGTGACCTTAGCGGGAGGGACTACAATGAGCAGTTCTTC.

The V call is TRBV13, the J call TRBJ1-2; unclear D gene. V was pared by 2 bases and J by 2 bases, with 15 bases between. Germline lookup yields CDR1 PRHDT and CDR2 FYEKMQ (reference sequence). The CDR3 has 16 residues. CDR3 sequence: CASSLSYTDGNYGYTF. CDR3 in DNA: TGTGCCAGCAGCTTAAGTTACACCGACGGAAACTATGGCTACACCTTC.

The chain is built from TRBV5-6 and TRBJ2-1; a weak D match, TRBD2 (6 bases). The CDR3 sequence is 18 residues long. From germline, CDR1 is SGHDT and CDR2 YYEEEE. V was clipped by 0 bases and J by 9 bases, with 25 bases between them. CDR3 coding DNA: TGTGCCAGCAGCTTGGATAAGGAGGGAAACCCGCCCCCCAGTGAGCAGTTCTTC. Translating it yields CASSLDKEGNPPPSEQFF.

The V call is TRBV14, the J call TRBJ2-7; tentatively, D is TRBD1 (6 bases). Trimming cost V 4 bases and J 2 bases, with 15 bases left between them. CDR1 and CDR2 (germline): SGHDN, FVKESK. CDR3 length equals 15 residues. In DNA form, the CDR3 reads TGTGCCAGCAGCCCCCGGGACAACTCCGCCTACGAGCAGTACTTC. This codes for CASSPRDNSAYEQYF.

The chain recombines TRBV7-9 with TRBJ1-1, with 7 bases matching TRBD1. This CDR3 is built from 16 residues. Germline loops: CDR1 SEHNR, CDR2 FQNEAQ (reference sequence). V lost 5 bases and J lost 1; bases outside the gene matches: 10. The chain's CDR3 is CASSPKDRSENTEAFF. The CDR3 DNA follows: TGTGCCAGCAGCCCTAAGGACAGGTCAGAGAACACTGAAGCTTTCTTT.

The V and J genes are TRBV19 and TRBJ2-2; either TRBD1 or TRBD2 may supply D (7 bases each). V was shortened by 10 bases and J by 3 bases, with 21 bases between the two germline ends. In germline, CDR1 is LNHDA, CDR2 SQIVND (reference sequence). The CDR3 is 16 amino acids. The CDR3 loop is CATQPWAGGDTGELFF. CDR3 DNA sequence: TGTGCCACTCAGCCCTGGGCAGGGGGGGACACCGGGGAGCTGTTTTTT. Full variable domain (missing parts from reference TRBV19 and TRBJ2-2): DGGITQSPKYLFRKEGQNVTLSCEQNLNHDAMYWYRQDPGQGLRLIYYSQIVNDFQKGDIAEGYSVSREKKESFPLTVTSAQKNPTAFYLCATQPWAGGDTGELFFGEGSRLTVL.

In its sample, this clone was seen once. In DNA form, the CDR3 reads TGTGCCAGCAGCCCCAATTTCGCCCGGGTCGGTGGTGCCGGGGAGCTGTTTTTT. Its translation: CASSPNFARVGGAGELFF. The chain employs TRBV27 and TRBJ2-2; no clear D gene. Germline V gives CDR1 MNHEY, CDR2 SMNVEV (reference sequence). Trimming cost V 6 bases and J 6 bases, with 26 bases left between them. The CDR3 is made up of 18 amino acids.

This clone was picked up one time. This sequence joins TRBV27 and TRBJ2-5; D not resolved. Germline V gene sequence: CDR1 MNHEY, CDR2 SMNVEV (reference sequence). Trimming stripped 2 bases from V and 2 bases from J, with 12 bases between. The CDR3 sequence is 15 residues long. CDR3 loop: CASSLGTSRQETQYF. The CDR3 region has the DNA TGTGCCAGCAGTTTAGGAACTTCTCGACAAGAGACCCAGTACTTC.

The CDR3 spells CASSSRTSGRMADTQYF. The CDR3 DNA sequence: TGTGCCAGCAGCAGTAGGACTAGCGGGAGAATGGCAGATACGCAGTATTTT. The chain joins TRBV5-4 to TRBJ2-3; 13 bases line up with TRBD2. Looked up from germline, CDR1 is SGHNT and CDR2 is YYREEE (reference sequence). J lost 4 bases, V lost 4 bases, and 9 bases had no gene match. The CDR3 runs 17 residues.

This clone was seen only once. The chain recombines TRBV5-4 with TRBJ2-5; the D gene is possibly TRBD2 (6 bases). The germline V and J ends were trimmed by 0 bases and 5 bases, with 11 bases remaining between them. Germline V gene sequence: CDR1 SGHNT, CDR2 YYREEE (reference sequence). This CDR3 has 14 residues. The CDR3 region is CASSLDGRLETQYF. CDR3 in DNA: TGTGCCAGCAGCTTGGACGGGAGATTGGAGACCCAGTACTTC.

This clone has just one count. The rearrangement uses TRBV13 and TRBJ2-7; tentative D call: TRBD1 (5 bases). CDR1 and CDR2 from the germline V gene are PRHDT and FYEKMQ (reference sequence). The CDR3 is 13 amino acids. Trimming stripped 5 bases from V and 2 bases from J, with 10 bases between. CDR3 protein: CASSPVGAYEQYF. CDR3 nucleotides: TGTGCCAGCAGCCCCGTAGGGGCCTACGAGCAGTACTTC.

This clone occurred once. The V and J genes are TRBV7-8 and TRBJ2-2; 11 nucleotides line up with TRBD2. Trimming removed 1 base from V and 4 bases from J; junction bases left unmatched: 11. Germline V gives CDR1 SGHVS, CDR2 FQNEAQ. The CDR3 extends over 19 amino acids. This CDR3 reads CASSLGLAGGPVGTGELFF. DNA of the CDR3: TGTGCCAGCAGCTTAGGCTTAGCGGGAGGGCCGGTGGGCACCGGGGAGCTGTTTTTT.